The 28 T cell receptor beta chains below were found in one sample sequenced in a study of T cells in Graves' hyperthyroidism and ophthalmopathy. Researchers amplified the TCR beta CDR3 regions from RNA transcripts. HTBI primers were employed in a first-round RT-PCR of the TCR CDR3. TCRdb redid the calling of the multiplex PCR reads with MiXCR, one entry per CDR3 protein. The data hold nearly 750,000 distinct CDR3 sequences, with 35% observed a single time. What was sequenced was blood. All receptors come from a woman in her 40s with Graves' hyperthyroidism.

The table lists this clonotype with a few counts. This chain connects TRBV2 to TRBJ2-7; 11 positions match TRBD2. Unmatched junction bases numbered 4, after V lost 6 bases and J lost 6 bases. The CDR3 loop spans 13 amino acids. Germline V gene data show CDR1 as SNHLY and CDR2 as FYNNEI. CDR3 bases: TGTGCCAGCAGCGAGCTAGCGGGAGGCGAGCAGTACTTC. Its protein is CASSELAGGEQYF.

This clonotype was found many times. V is TRBV20-1 and J is TRBJ2-7; 10 bases line up with TRBD2. The ends lost 6 bases at V and 1 base at J; junction bases unmatched: 3. CDR3 length equals 13 residues. Per germline, CDR1 DFQATT and CDR2 SNEGSKA (reference sequence). The chain's CDR3 is CSAGTSVSYEQYF. In nucleotides, the CDR3 is TGCAGTGCGGGGACTAGCGTTTCCTACGAGCAGTACTTC.

This clonotype came up many times. The V call is TRBV9, the J call TRBJ1-2; 9 nucleotides match TRBD1. The CDR3 covers 14 residues. Trimming took 3 bases from V and 4 from J; bases not matched to a gene: 4. Germline V CDR1 and CDR2: SGDLS, YYNGEE. DNA for the CDR3: TGTGCCAGCAGCGCCTGGACAGGGGTCTATGGCTACACCTTC. Translated, it gives CASSAWTGVYGYTF. Using reference TRBV9 and TRBJ1-2 for the parts outside the CDR3, the full variable domain is DSGVTQTPKHLITATGQRVTLRCSPRSGDLSVYWYQQSLDQGLQFLIQYYNGEERAKGNILERFSAQQFPDLHSELNLSSLELGDSALYFCASSAWTGVYGYTFGSGTRLTVV.

A few counts support this clonotype. The chain joins TRBV5-5 to TRBJ2-3, with a weak D call TRBD1 (5 bases). Deletions cut 2 bases from V and 1 base from J, with 14 bases between. The CDR3 runs to 16 residues. Germline V CDR1 and CDR2: SGHKS, YYEKEE (reference sequence). In DNA form, the CDR3 reads TGTGCCAGCAGCTTTGGCTGGGGCGTGGGCACAGATACGCAGTATTTT. Amino acid sequence: CASSFGWGVGTDTQYF. The whole variable domain, remainder taken from reference TRBV5-5 and TRBJ2-3, is DAGVTQSPTHLIKTRGQQVTLRCSPISGHKSVSWYQQVLGQGPQFIFQYYEKEERGRGNFPDRFSARQFPNYSSELNVNALLLGDSALYLCASSFGWGVGTDTQYFGPGTRLTVL.

Ten or more counts support this clonotype. The V call is TRBV20-1, the J call TRBJ1-2; D gene unclear. V was pared by 1 base and J by 4 bases, with 13 bases between. Per germline, CDR1 DFQATT and CDR2 SNEGSKA (reference sequence). The CDR3 has 14 amino acids. The CDR3 DNA reads as TGCAGTGCTAGAGCGGAAGGCAGATCCTATGGCTACACCTTC. It encodes CSARAEGRSYGYTF.

This chain connects TRBV5-1 to TRBJ2-6; unclear D gene. Germline lookup yields CDR1 SGHRS and CDR2 YFSETQ. The CDR3 covers 17 residues. V lost 3 bases and J lost 0, with 13 bases in between. CDR3 residues: CASSSSWADSGANVLTF. CDR3 sequence (DNA): TGCGCCAGCAGCTCCTCTTGGGCCGACTCTGGGGCCAACGTCCTGACTTTC.

This clonotype showed up just a few times. The rearrangement joins TRBV7-8 to TRBJ2-7; D may match TRBD1 or TRBD2 (6 bases each). Germline V gene lookup returns CDR1 SGHVS and CDR2 FQNEAQ. V was pared by 7 bases and J by 0 bases, with 22 bases between. The CDR3 runs to 17 residues. CDR3 DNA sequence: TGTGCCAGCATCCCCGGGAGAGGGGGTGAAACCTCCTACGAGCAGTACTTC. Protein product: CASIPGRGGETSYEQYF.

This clonotype was seen a few times. The gene calls are TRBV5-6 and TRBJ2-6, with D maybe TRBD1 (7 bases). The CDR3 length is 19 residues. The germline CDR1 and CDR2 sequences are SGHDT and YYEEEE. V was pared by 0 bases and J by 2 bases, with 18 bases between. This CDR3 reads CASSLGETTGRTGANVLTF. Written as DNA, the CDR3 is TGTGCCAGCAGCTTGGGAGAAACGACAGGGAGGACTGGGGCCAACGTCCTGACTTTC.

The chain recombines TRBV7-9 with TRBJ1-1; TRBD1 agrees at 7 bases. The germline CDR1 and CDR2 sequences are SEHNR and FQNEAQ (reference sequence). The CDR3 is 12 amino acids. V dropped 10 bases and J dropped 3; count of bases not matched to a gene: 5. In DNA, the CDR3 is TGTGCCACCGGACAGGTGTACACTGAAGCTTTCTTT. Its translation is CATGQVYTEAFF.

V and J are TRBV29-1 and TRBJ2-7; 7 bases are shared with TRBD1. The CDR3 covers 13 residues. CDR1 and CDR2 from the germline V gene are SQVTM and ANQGSEA. V shed 6 bases and J 3 bases; nucleotides not matched to a gene: 8. Here the CDR3 DNA reads TGCAGCGTAGAGGGGACAGCGAACTACGAGCAGTACTTC. It specifies CSVEGTANYEQYF.

A word on this clonotype: The conserved final phenylalanine or tryptophan is absent from the CDR3, which likely points to a read error. The chain uses TRBV9 and TRBJ1-1, with 8 bases lining up with TRBD1. Germline V CDR1 and CDR2: SGDLS, YYNGEE. V lost 2 bases and J lost 6; bases outside the gene matches: 6. The CDR3 loop spans 14 amino acids. CDR3 residues: CASSVGQEVSEAFS. CDR3 DNA sequence: TGTGCCAGCAGCGTGGGACAGGAAGTGTCTGAAGCTTTCTCT.

This clonotype was observed at least ten times. CDR3 region: CASSFQDGEAFF. The CDR3 DNA is TGTGCCAGCAGTTTCCAGGACGGTGAAGCTTTCTTT. The J gene is TRBJ1-1, the V gene TRBV12-3 or TRBV12-4; no clear D gene. The CDR3 has 12 amino acids. Between the trimmed V and J ends, which lost 3 bases and 7 bases, there was a span of 9 bases.

This clonotype was observed at least ten times. This chain links TRBV29-1 with TRBJ1-5; tentatively, D is TRBD1 (6 bases). This CDR3 contains 14 residues. V was cut by 7 bases and J by 5 bases, with 18 bases left in between. Germline lookup yields CDR1 SQVTM and CDR2 ANQGSEA. The CDR3 DNA reads TGCAGCGCCAAACAACAGGGAGGGGATCAGCCCCAGCATTTT. Protein product: CSAKQQGGDQPQHF.

This chain uses TRBV7-2 with TRBJ2-5, with TRBD1 matching over 10 bases. This CDR3 comprises 18 residues. J lost 5 bases, V lost 5 bases, and 17 bases had no gene match. Germline-derived CDR1 and CDR2 are SGHTA and FQGNSA. The CDR3 here is CASSQYGGQGRLRETQYF. In DNA form, the CDR3 reads TGTGCCAGCAGCCAATACGGGGGACAGGGGCGCTTGAGGGAGACCCAGTACTTC. Filled out from reference TRBV7-2 and TRBJ2-5, the complete variable domain reads GAGVSQSPSNKVTEKGKDVELRCDPISGHTALYWYRQSLGQGLEFLIYFQGNSAPDKSGLPSDRFSAERTGGSVSTLTIQRTQQEDSAVYLCASSQYGGQGRLRETQYFGPGTRLLVL.

This clonotype was recorded at least ten times. The rearrangement uses TRBV7-6 and TRBJ1-6; no firm D call. The V end lost 1 base, the J end lost 10 bases, and 8 bases lay between the germline ends. CDR3 size: 13 residues. From germline, CDR1 is SGHVS and CDR2 FNYEAQ. CDR3 nucleotides: TGTGCCAGCAGCTTAGAACCAGGATCACCCCTCCACTTT. Translation: CASSLEPGSPLHF. The full variable domain, in which reference TRBV7-6 and TRBJ1-6 provide the parts outside the CDR3, is GAGVSQSPRYKVTKRGQDVALRCDPISGHVSLYWYRQALGQGPEFLTYFNYEAQQDKSGLPNDRFSAERPEGSISTLTIQRTEQRDSAMYRCASSLEPGSPLHFGNGTRLTVT.

This clonotype was seen a few times. The gene calls are TRBV11-2 and TRBJ1-2; 8 nucleotides agree with TRBD1. The trim removed 4 bases at V and 4 bases at J, leaving 11 bases unmatched. Looked up from germline, CDR1 is SGHAT and CDR2 is FQNNGV. CDR3 length: 16 amino acids. The CDR3 nucleotides are TGTGCCAGCAGCTCCTATCCCCGGGACAGGTCCTATGGCTACACCTTC. This gives the protein CASSSYPRDRSYGYTF.

This clonotype was counted many times. The V call is TRBV10-2, the J call TRBJ1-2, with TRBD1 as a possible D gene (5 bases). CDR3 length equals 12 residues. Germline CDR1 is WSHSY and CDR2 is SAAADI. V dropped 8 bases and J dropped 5 bases, with 12 bases sitting between them. CDR3 loop: CASGHLGYGYTF. The DNA of the CDR3 is TGCGCCAGCGGACACTTGGGGTATGGCTACACCTTC.

This clonotype has more than one count but fewer than ten. The genes are TRBV11-2 and TRBJ2-5; D is possibly TRBD2 (5 bases). Per the germline V gene, CDR1 is SGHAT and CDR2 is FQNNGV. CDR3 size: 17 residues. The V end was cut by 5 bases, the J end by 0 bases, with 19 bases between. The CDR3: CASSQDLGGWYQETQYF. The CDR3 DNA reads TGTGCCAGCAGCCAAGATCTCGGCGGGTGGTACCAAGAGACCCAGTACTTC. The entire variable domain, with the rest obtained from reference TRBV11-2 and TRBJ2-5, is as follows: EAGVAQSPRYKIIEKRQSVAFWCNPISGHATLYWYQQILGQGPKLLIQFQNNGVVDDSQLPKDRFSAERLKGVDSTLKIQPAKLEDSAVYLCASSQDLGGWYQETQYFGPGTRLLVL.

The chain combines TRBV30 with TRBJ2-7; TRBD1 might be the D (5 bases). CDR3 size: 11 residues. CDR1 is GTSNPN and CDR2 is SVGIG in the germline V gene (reference sequence). Trimming took 3 bases from V and 2 from J, leaving 5 bases between them. CDR3 region: CAWRQAYEQYF. The DNA of the CDR3 is TGTGCCTGGAGACAGGCCTACGAGCAGTACTTC.

V and J are TRBV3-1 and TRBJ1-3; D is ambiguous. Germline loops: CDR1 LGHDT, CDR2 YNNKEL (reference sequence). CDR3 length equals 11 residues. V was cut by 11 bases and J by 1 base, with 6 bases left in between. CDR3 residues: CAGGSGNTIYF. The CDR3 region has the DNA TGTGCCGGAGGGTCTGGAAACACCATATATTTT.

This clonotype has a count of ten or more. The chain couples TRBV12-3 or TRBV12-4 to TRBJ1-2, with 9 positions matching TRBD1. The ends lost 3 bases at V and 6 bases at J; junction bases unmatched: 8. The CDR3 extends over 15 amino acids. CDR3 protein: CASSFHPTGGNGYTF. In nucleotides, the CDR3 is TGTGCCAGCAGTTTTCATCCGACAGGGGGTAATGGCTACACCTTC.

Written as DNA, the CDR3 is TGCAGCGTCGTACAACAGGGGGCCAACGTCCTGACTTTC. Protein sequence: CSVVQQGANVLTF. V is TRBV29-1 and J is TRBJ2-6; D is unclear. The CDR3 extends over 13 amino acids. Germline CDR1 SQVTM, CDR2 ANQGSEA. V was trimmed by 6 bases and J by 4 bases, leaving 10 bases between them.

This clonotype was picked up a small number of times. Being one base from a much bigger clone, this may be a read error. V is TRBV5-1 and J is TRBJ1-1, with D perhaps matching TRBD1 (5 bases). CDR1 SGHRS and CDR2 YFSETQ come from the germline V gene. This CDR3 contains 14 residues. The CDR3 here is CASSLSPGNPEAFF. The CDR3 DNA sequence: TGCGCCAGCAGCTTGTCCCCAGGGAACCCTGAAGCTTTCTTT. Supplemented by reference TRBV5-1 and TRBJ1-1, the full variable domain reads KAGVTQTPRYLIKTRGQQVTLSCSPISGHRSVSWYQQTPGQGLQFLFEYFSETQRNKGNFPGRFSGRQFSNSRSEMNVSTLELGDSALYLCASSLSPGNPEAFFGQGTRLTVV.

This clonotype was seen just once. A much larger clonotype is one base distant, so this may be a read error. The J gene is TRBJ2-7, the V gene TRBV7-9; D uncertain. Germline CDR1 and CDR2: SEHNR and FQNEAQ (reference sequence). This CDR3 is built from 13 residues. This CDR3 is CARSLDRAHEQYF. As DNA, the CDR3 is TGTGCCCGCAGCTTAGATCGAGCGCACGAGCAGTACTTC.

The chain recombines TRBV14 with TRBJ1-2; D is undetermined. Germline CDR1 reads SGHDN; CDR2 reads FVKESK. Trimming cost V 3 bases and J 4 bases, with 9 bases left between them. CDR3 length equals 13 residues. The CDR3: CASSQTTSYGYTF. The CDR3 region has the DNA TGTGCCAGCAGCCAGACAACCTCCTATGGCTACACCTTC.

CDR3 amino acids: CASSLAPRLRNSPLHF. CDR3 bases: TGTGCCAGCAGCTTAGCGCCGCGTTTGAGAAATTCACCCCTCCACTTT. The chain has TRBV7-2 and TRBJ1-6; D gene unclear. CDR1 and CDR2 from the germline V gene are SGHTA and FQGNSA. The CDR3 is made up of 16 amino acids. V gave up 0 bases and J gave up 7 bases, with 13 bases separating them.

This sequence joins TRBV29-1 and TRBJ2-5; possible D gene TRBD1, 7 bases. From germline, CDR1 is SQVTM and CDR2 ANQGSEA. The CDR3 is 13 residues long. The V gene lost 4 bases and the J gene lost 5 bases, with 14 bases spanning the gap. The CDR3 bases are TGCAGCGTTGGTAGGGCAGGGGGGGAGACCCAGTACTTC. Protein: CSVGRAGGETQYF.

The table lists this clonotype with many counts. The V call is TRBV5-4, the J call TRBJ1-4; no reliable D call. The CDR3 totals 14 residues. The V and J ends lost 0 bases and 6 bases respectively, with 9 bases between them. Germline values: CDR1 SGHNT, CDR2 YYREEE (reference sequence). The CDR3 DNA reads as TGTGCCAGCAGCTTGGCCTCCAGACATGAAAAACTGTTTTTT. This codes for CASSLASRHEKLFF.